This T cell receptor (beta chain) originates from a study of T cell responses to AZD1222 COVID-19 vaccine. Regarding the study as a whole: Spike-specific TCR breadth and depth grew following two AZD1222 doses. Repertoires in all cases were sampled only once the peak T cell response had passed.

There are many counts of this clone. The antigen is unknown. Using immunoSEQ multiplex PCR, the repertoire was profiled, and TCRdb retains in-frame clones only, with some absent. The sample includes roughly 120,000 clones, approximately 83% of them seen just once. Trimming took 6 bases from V and 6 from J; bases not matched to a gene: 7. The germline V gene has CDR1 MNHEY and CDR2 SVGAGI. The CDR3 length is 15 residues. The receptor comes from an adult in good health. Sequences were derived from peripheral blood, sampled on day 0 of MenACWY control vaccination. The chain links TRBV6-5 to TRBJ1-5; 11 bases match TRBD1. In DNA form, the CDR3 reads TGTGCCAGCAGCCCGGACAGGGGGCGCGTTCAGCCCCAGCATTTT. Amino acid sequence: CASSPDRGRVQPQHF.